This T cell receptor (beta chain) was sequenced in a study of T cell changes during pregnancy in multiple sclerosis. Only in-frame clones appear in the TCRdb table, and some are missing; sequencing was by immunoSEQ multiplex PCR. Among more than 65,000 clones listed, more than 90% were seen once. CDR3 length: 12 amino acids. Germline V lookup: CDR1 MNHEY, CDR2 SVGAGI. Unmatched junction bases numbered 4, after V lost 6 bases and J lost 6 bases. V gene TRBV6-5 combines with J gene TRBJ2-7; 8 nucleotides line up with TRBD1. The specimen comprised CD4+ T cells from peripheral blood mononuclear cells, sampled before pregnancy. The sequence was obtained from a female donor with multiple sclerosis, enrolled in a pregnancy study. CDR3: CASRGQGGEQYF. CDR3 DNA sequence: TGTGCCAGCAGAGGACAGGGTGGCGAGCAGTACTTC.